What follows are 16 T cell receptor beta chains derived from one specimen sequenced in a study of CD4+ T cells in melanoma. Using immunoSEQ multiplex PCR, the repertoire was profiled, and TCRdb retains in-frame clones only, with some absent. The sample records roughly 50,000 clones, nearly 90% being singletons. Sequenced input: peripheral blood. These receptors originate from a human donor with melanoma.

V gene TRBV7-9 combines with J gene TRBJ2-7; D is undetermined. Trimming left V 5 bases short and J 2 bases short, with 13 bases between. Germline values: CDR1 SEHNR, CDR2 FQNEAQ (reference sequence). The CDR3 spans 14 residues. The DNA for the CDR3 is TGTGCCAGCAGCCTACCCTCAACCCCCTACGAGCAGTACTTC. It yields the protein CASSLPSTPYEQYF.

The chain employs TRBV5-1 and TRBJ1-1; 9 positions match TRBD1. Germline V gene lookup returns CDR1 SGHRS and CDR2 YFSETQ. The CDR3 runs to 15 residues. V gave up 4 bases and J gave up 1 base; unmatched junction bases: 5. CDR3 loop: CASSPRTGENTEAFF. The DNA of the CDR3 is TGCGCCAGCAGCCCCCGGACAGGGGAGAACACTGAAGCTTTCTTT.

This chain links TRBV9 with TRBJ2-3, with 11 nucleotides matching TRBD1. The CDR3 is 16 amino acids. V lost 3 bases to trimming and J lost 0 bases; unmatched junction nucleotides: 3. Germline lookup yields CDR1 SGDLS and CDR2 YYNGEE. The CDR3 loop is CASSAGTGGSTDTQYF. The CDR3 DNA reads TGTGCCAGCAGCGCGGGGACAGGGGGGAGCACAGATACGCAGTATTTT.

This chain uses TRBV14 with TRBJ2-3; D possibly corresponds to TRBD2 (6 bases). This CDR3 region has 14 residues. Germline V gene sequence: CDR1 SGHDN, CDR2 FVKESK. Trimming pared 1 base from V and 3 bases from J, leaving 8 bases between. CDR3 protein: CASSQAGTTDTQYF. The CDR3 nucleotides read TGTGCCAGCAGCCAAGCCGGGACTACAGATACGCAGTATTTT.

This chain joins TRBV9 and TRBJ2-3, with D hard to call. The CDR3 covers 15 residues. V lost 0 bases to trimming and J lost 0 bases, with 8 bases between them. Germline CDR1 SGDLS, CDR2 YYNGEE. CDR3 in amino acids: CASSVVGDSTDTQYF. DNA for the CDR3: TGTGCCAGCAGCGTAGTGGGTGACAGCACAGATACGCAGTATTTT.

The rearrangement joins TRBV27 to TRBJ1-4, with a weak D call TRBD1 (6 bases). Germline lookup yields CDR1 MNHEY and CDR2 SMNVEV (reference sequence). There are 17 residues in the CDR3. V was pared by 5 bases and J by 6 bases, with 22 bases between. CDR3 amino acids: CASSLRGGPGIYEKLFF. The CDR3 DNA sequence: TGTGCCAGCAGTCTGAGGGGGGGCCCGGGGATATATGAAAAACTGTTTTTT.

The V gene is TRBV4-1, the J gene TRBJ1-6, with D hard to call. Germline values: CDR1 MGHRA, CDR2 YSYEKL. The CDR3 runs to 13 residues. V was trimmed by 0 bases and J by 18 bases, leaving 15 bases between them. The CDR3 DNA is TGCGCCAGCAGCCAAGATGGCTTGCCCCCCGGCCACTTT. Protein sequence: CASSQDGLPPGHF.

The sample holds a few counts of this clone. The chain uses TRBV25-1 and TRBJ2-7; 8 bases line up with TRBD1. Germline V lookup: CDR1 MGHDK, CDR2 SYGVNS. The CDR3 consists of 13 residues. The J segment lost 3 bases and the V segment lost 8 bases, leaving 6 bases of the junction unmatched. In nucleotides, the CDR3 is TGTGCCAGCCTCGCCACAGGGGGCTACGAGCAGTACTTC. It encodes CASLATGGYEQYF.

The rearrangement links TRBV2 to TRBJ2-2; maybe TRBD1 (6 bases). This CDR3 comprises 15 residues. CDR1 is SNHLY, CDR2 FYNNEI, per germline. V was shortened by 6 bases and J by 0 bases, with 11 bases between the two germline ends. CDR3 amino acids: CASRKGTSNTGELFF. In DNA, the CDR3 is TGTGCCAGCAGGAAGGGGACATCGAACACCGGGGAGCTGTTTTTT.

The genes are TRBV7-2 and TRBJ2-1; D unclear. CDR1 and CDR2 (germline): SGHTA, FQGNSA. Deletions cut 1 base from V and 0 bases from J, with 7 bases between. CDR3 length: 15 residues. The CDR3 is CASSLETSSYNEQFF. Here the CDR3 DNA reads TGTGCCAGCAGCTTAGAGACGAGCTCCTACAATGAGCAGTTCTTC.

This chain links TRBV5-4 with TRBJ2-3; tentative D call: TRBD2 (7 bases). Trimming left V 6 bases short and J 6 bases short, with 17 bases between. Germline V gives CDR1 SGHNT, CDR2 YYREEE (reference sequence). The CDR3 runs 14 residues. For the CDR3, the DNA is TGTGCCAGCAACTCGAGGGGGGGCGGGGATACGCAGTATTTT. This gives the protein CASNSRGGGDTQYF.

The chain recombines TRBV7-9 with TRBJ2-5, with 7 bases identical to TRBD1. CDR3 length: 14 amino acids. The J segment lost 1 base and the V segment lost 5 bases, leaving 4 bases of the junction unmatched. Germline V gene data show CDR1 as SEHNR and CDR2 as FQNEAQ (reference sequence). The CDR3 nucleotides are TGTGCCAGCAGCAGACAGGGTTCCCAAGAGACCCAGTACTTC. Translation gives CASSRQGSQETQYF.

As concerns this clone: A junction end diverges from the germline sequence, so it may reflect a read error. The chain links TRBV7-7 to TRBJ1-2; possibly TRBD1 for D (6 bases). The V gene's germline CDR1 is SSHAT and CDR2 FNYEAQ (reference sequence). The CDR3 totals 17 residues. The CDR3 sequence: CASSLVYQGTPNYGYTF. The CDR3 DNA is TGTGCTAGCAGCTTAGTTTACCAGGGGACTCCTAACTATGGCTACACCTTC.

The chain uses TRBV4-1 and TRBJ1-1, with a weak D call TRBD1 (5 bases). Trimming pared 0 bases from V and 0 bases from J, leaving 14 bases between. Germline V gene sequence: CDR1 MGHRA, CDR2 YSYEKL. The CDR3 has 17 amino acids. As DNA, the CDR3 is TGCGCCAGCAGCCAAGATGGGGCTCCTCGCATGAACACTGAAGCTTTCTTT. Amino acid sequence: CASSQDGAPRMNTEAFF.

This sequence joins TRBV5-1 and TRBJ2-1; a weak D match, TRBD1 (5 bases). Between the trimmed V and J ends, which lost 4 bases and 7 bases, there was a span of 24 bases. The CDR3 spans 17 residues. In germline, CDR1 is SGHRS, CDR2 YFSETQ. This chain's CDR3 is CASSPRVQEWGRNEQFF. The CDR3 nucleotides are TGCGCCAGCAGCCCCCGCGTTCAGGAATGGGGCCGGAATGAGCAGTTCTTC.

With regard to this clone: Other DNA sequences within the sample encode an identical CDR3. This chain uses TRBV30 with TRBJ2-7, with D unclear. Germline V gene lookup returns CDR1 GTSNPN and CDR2 SVGIG (reference sequence). V lost 2 bases and J 5 bases, leaving 7 bases between the germline ends. The CDR3 loop spans 11 amino acids. The CDR3 sequence is CAWSSGDEQYF. In DNA form, the CDR3 reads TGTGCCTGGAGTTCTGGGGACGAGCAGTACTTC. The full variable domain, rest sourced from reference TRBV30 and TRBJ2-7, is SQTIHQWPATLVQPVGSPLSLECTVEGTSNPNLYWYRQAAGRGLQLLFYSVGIGQISSEVPQNLSASRPQDRQFILSSKKLLLSDSGFYLCAWSSGDEQYFGPGTRLTVT.